These 5 T cell receptor beta chains were all obtained from the same sample, sequenced in a study of blood T cell repertoires in COVID-19. Some clones are missing from TCRdb's copy, which holds only in-frame ones; the method was immunoSEQ multiplex PCR. Of 130,000 or so clones listed, over 75% are singletons. The specimen was peripheral blood. The source is a man between 65 and 85 years old with active COVID-19.

In its sample, this clone was seen once. The chain recombines TRBV27 with TRBJ1-5, with 7 bases lining up with TRBD1. J lost 2 bases, V lost 4 bases, and 5 bases had no gene match. CDR1 MNHEY and CDR2 SMNVEV come from the germline V gene (reference sequence). This CDR3 comprises 15 residues. The CDR3 loop reads CASSSYRGGNQPQHF. As DNA, the CDR3 is TGTGCCAGCAGTTCCTACAGGGGAGGCAATCAGCCCCAGCATTTT.

Comments on this clone: Germline is not matched at one junction end, which may reflect a read error. The V and J genes are TRBV5-1 and TRBJ1-2; 9 bases match TRBD1. The germline CDR1 and CDR2 sequences are SGHRS and YFSETQ. The CDR3 length is 18 residues. The CDR3 region is CASSLAPPGQGMDYGYTF. DNA of the CDR3: TGCGCCAGCAGTTTGGCTCCACCGGGACAGGGTATGGACTATGGCTACACCTTC. Full variable domain (outside the CDR3, taken from reference TRBV5-1 and TRBJ1-2): KAGVTQTPRYLIKTRGQQVTLSCSPISGHRSVSWYQQTPGQGLQFLFEYFSETQRNKGNFPGRFSGRQFSNSRSEMNVSTLELGDSALYLCASSLAPPGQGMDYGYTFGSGTRLTVV.

This rearrangement joins TRBV6-5 to TRBJ1-6; TRBD1 matches 10 bases. Germline CDR1 reads MNHEY; CDR2 reads SVGAGI. With 6 bases clipped from V and 9 bases from J, the junction kept 2 bases outside the gene matches. This CDR3 comprises 13 residues. CDR3 protein: CASRGTGASPLHF. DNA of the CDR3: TGTGCCAGCAGAGGGACAGGGGCTTCACCCCTCCACTTT.

V usage is TRBV4-3 and J usage is TRBJ2-7; the D gene is possibly TRBD1 (5 bases). The CDR3 is made up of 17 amino acids. V lost 3 bases to trimming and J lost 2 bases, with 20 bases between them. CDR1 is LGHNA and CDR2 is YSLEER in the germline V gene. The CDR3 sequence: CASSQASSDTNAYEQYF. The DNA for the CDR3 is TGCGCCAGCAGCCAGGCCAGTTCGGACACGAATGCCTACGAGCAGTACTTC.

The chain uses TRBV6-2 or TRBV6-3 and TRBJ2-4; 8 bases match TRBD2. Germline-derived CDR1 and CDR2 are MNHEY and SVGEGT. The length of the CDR3 is 16 residues. Germline trimming cut 4 bases from V and 0 bases from J; bases unmatched to any gene: 5. The CDR3 here is CASSSPGTRAKNIQYF. In DNA form, the CDR3 reads TGTGCCAGCAGTTCTCCCGGGACTAGAGCCAAAAACATTCAGTACTTC.